The T cell receptor (beta chain) described here comes from a study of early T cells in non-severe SARS-CoV-2 infection (dated by TCRdb to the early 2020s). Background for the entire study: Because TCR sequencing relied on bulk RNA taken from unsorted whole blood, pairing of alpha and beta chains was not possible. The paper's findings and limits, for the study overall: Matching against VDJdb was skewed toward anti-spike CD8 responses, likely underestimated virus-specific expansions, and missed private and CD4 specificities.

Library preparation used 5' RACE. Sequenced using a NextSeq 500. To correct for sequencing error and PCR bias, the TCR library protocol tagged individual cDNA molecules with unique molecular identifiers. Both TCR alpha and beta chains were sequenced, and tight co-correlation was observed between alpha and beta sequence abundances in each sample. Per the source publication's procedure: Decombinator V4 was used to annotate the V gene, J gene and CDR3 of the TCR sequences. Expanded TCRs were defined as changing significantly between any two time points under a Poisson model with p below 0.0001. TCR abundances were normalised to the total number of TCRs sequenced per sample and were expressed as counts per million. VDJdb, accessed 1 November 2021, was searched for CMV, EBV and SARS-CoV-2 annotated TCRs, excluding TCRs annotated for multiple antigens. Using fastp at Q25 and MiXCR, TCRdb reprocessed the public reads and kept productive beta chains. Under each unique CDR3 protein, matching rows form one entry showing the most common genes and DNA. The V and J calls reflect TCRdb's pipeline rather than the authors' work. The sample data list some 67,000 distinct CDR3 sequences, and roughly 13% of these were observed just once. The ten largest make up 11% to 15% of the sample.

A case-control design nested within a healthcare worker cohort in London, UK, was used, with weekly nasopharyngeal swab PCR tests and blood sampling performed. Healthcare workers were enrolled in the week of the UK lockdown, from 23 to 31 March 2020, and were followed every week for up to roughly 15 weeks. This clonotype came up many times. The target of this receptor is not known. The DNA is left out, because the CDR3 cannot be placed on it with certainty; the CDR3 is given as TCRdb lists it. Sequenced sample: whole blood. This clonotype was sampled from an adult who was a healthcare worker with PCR-confirmed SARS-CoV-2 infection or an uninfected control (not recorded which).

The CDR3 protein sequence reads: CASSSSRGPFNEQFF. Here the chain combines TRBV6-2 or TRBV6-3 and TRBJ2-1; no check of the table's D call, TRBD2, against the DNA was made. From the cysteine up to the phenylalanine, the CDR3 has a length of 15 residues. CDR1 and CDR2 were assigned from the germline V gene as MNHEY and SVGEGT.